This T cell receptor (beta chain) was captured in a study of shared clonotypes between healthy human individuals. The CDR3 extends over 14 amino acids. Germline assignment: CDR1 MGHRA and CDR2 YSYEKL. Trimming cost V 1 base and J 3 bases, with 9 bases left between them. Negatively enriched CD4+ T cells were divided by CD45RA into naive and memory. Assay used: immunoSEQ multiplex PCR; TCRdb lists only in-frame clones, some missing. In the table there are about 990,000 clones, about 84% of which are singletons. Sequenced material: memory CD4+ T cells from PBMCs. The subset is: CD45RA-negative fraction. This chain links TRBV4-1 with TRBJ1-2; D is unresolved. This clonotype originated in a man between 18 and 29 years old in good health. Some clones in this sample may be carry-over from other donors' samples. DNA for the CDR3: TGCGCCAGCAGCCAAGGGGATTCTTACTATGGCTACACCTTC. Protein: CASSQGDSYYGYTF.